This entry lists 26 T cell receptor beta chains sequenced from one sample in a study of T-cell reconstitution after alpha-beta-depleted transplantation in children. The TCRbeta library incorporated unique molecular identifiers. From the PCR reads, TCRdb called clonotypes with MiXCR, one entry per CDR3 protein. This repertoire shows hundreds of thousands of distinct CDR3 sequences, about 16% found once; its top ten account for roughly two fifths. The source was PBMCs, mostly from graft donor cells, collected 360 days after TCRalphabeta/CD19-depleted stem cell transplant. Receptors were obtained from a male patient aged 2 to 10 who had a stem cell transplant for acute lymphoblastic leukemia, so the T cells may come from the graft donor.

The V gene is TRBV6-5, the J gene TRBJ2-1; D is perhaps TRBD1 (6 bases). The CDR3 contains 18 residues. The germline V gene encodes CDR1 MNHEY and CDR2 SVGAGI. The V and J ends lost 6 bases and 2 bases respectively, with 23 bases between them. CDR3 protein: CASSLGVPGQRTYNEQFF. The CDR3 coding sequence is TGTGCCAGCAGCTTAGGCGTTCCCGGACAGCGGACCTACAATGAGCAGTTCTTC.

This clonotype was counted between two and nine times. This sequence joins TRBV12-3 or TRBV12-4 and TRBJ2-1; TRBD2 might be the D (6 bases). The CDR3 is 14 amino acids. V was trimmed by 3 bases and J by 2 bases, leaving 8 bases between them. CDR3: CASSFSGTYNEQFF. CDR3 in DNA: TGTGCCAGCAGTTTTAGCGGAACCTACAATGAGCAGTTCTTC.

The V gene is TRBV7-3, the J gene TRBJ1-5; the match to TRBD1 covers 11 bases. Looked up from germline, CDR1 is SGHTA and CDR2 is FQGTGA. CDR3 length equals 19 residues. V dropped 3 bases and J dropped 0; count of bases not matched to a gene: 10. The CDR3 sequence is CASSLLRTGGGYSNQPQHF. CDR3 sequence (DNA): TGTGCCAGCAGCTTGCTGAGGACAGGGGGCGGCTATAGCAATCAGCCCCAGCATTTT.

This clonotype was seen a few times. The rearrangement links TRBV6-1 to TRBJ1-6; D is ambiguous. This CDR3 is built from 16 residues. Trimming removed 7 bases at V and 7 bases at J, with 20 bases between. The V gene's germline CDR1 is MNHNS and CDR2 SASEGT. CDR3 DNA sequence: TGTGCCAGCACCCTTAGGGCGGTGGGAGGGAATTCACCCCTCCACTTT. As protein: CASTLRAVGGNSPLHF.

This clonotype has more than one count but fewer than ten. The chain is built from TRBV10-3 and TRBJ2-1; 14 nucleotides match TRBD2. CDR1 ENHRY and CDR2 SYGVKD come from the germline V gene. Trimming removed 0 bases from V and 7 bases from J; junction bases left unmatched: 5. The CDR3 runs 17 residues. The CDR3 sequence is CAISESSGTSGSNEQFF. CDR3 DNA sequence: TGTGCCATCAGTGAGTCTAGCGGGACTAGCGGGAGTAATGAGCAGTTCTTC.

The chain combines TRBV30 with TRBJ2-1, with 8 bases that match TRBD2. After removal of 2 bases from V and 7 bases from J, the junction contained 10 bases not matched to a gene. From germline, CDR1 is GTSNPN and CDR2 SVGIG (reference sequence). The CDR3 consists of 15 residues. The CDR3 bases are TGTGCCTGGAGTAAAGGGGTCACGGGGGGGAATGAGCAGTTCTTC. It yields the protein CAWSKGVTGGNEQFF.

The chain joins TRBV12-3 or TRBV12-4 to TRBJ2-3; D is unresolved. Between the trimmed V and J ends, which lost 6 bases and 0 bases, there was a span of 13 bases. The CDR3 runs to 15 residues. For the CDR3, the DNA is TGTGCCAGCAGGTCAGACGCTACTAGCACAGATACGCAGTATTTT. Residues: CASRSDATSTDTQYF.

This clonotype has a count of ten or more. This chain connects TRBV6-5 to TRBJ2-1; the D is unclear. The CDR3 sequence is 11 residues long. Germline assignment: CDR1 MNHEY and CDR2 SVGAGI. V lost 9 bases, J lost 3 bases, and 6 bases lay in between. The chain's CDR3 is CASRSYNEQFF. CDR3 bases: TGTGCCAGTAGGAGCTACAATGAGCAGTTCTTC.

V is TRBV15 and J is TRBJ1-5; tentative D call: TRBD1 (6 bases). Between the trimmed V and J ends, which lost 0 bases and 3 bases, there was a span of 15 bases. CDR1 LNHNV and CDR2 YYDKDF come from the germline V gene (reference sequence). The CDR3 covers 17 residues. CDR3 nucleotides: TGTGCCACCAGCAGAGATCGCCGGACAGTATACAATCAGCCCCAGCATTTT. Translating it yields CATSRDRRTVYNQPQHF.

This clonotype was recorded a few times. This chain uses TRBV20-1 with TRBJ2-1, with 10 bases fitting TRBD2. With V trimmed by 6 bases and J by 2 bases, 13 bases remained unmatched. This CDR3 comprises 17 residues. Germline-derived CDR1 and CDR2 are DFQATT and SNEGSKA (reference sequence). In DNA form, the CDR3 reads TGCAGTGCAAGCACGACGGGGAGCGGGAGGGCCTACAATGAGCAGTTCTTC. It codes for CSASTTGSGRAYNEQFF.

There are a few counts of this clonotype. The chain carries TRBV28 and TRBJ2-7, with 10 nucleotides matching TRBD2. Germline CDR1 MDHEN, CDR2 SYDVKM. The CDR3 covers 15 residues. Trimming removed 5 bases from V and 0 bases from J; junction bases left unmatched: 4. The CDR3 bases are TGTGCCAGCAGTCGTCTAGCGGGAGTCTCCTACGAGCAGTACTTC. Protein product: CASSRLAGVSYEQYF.

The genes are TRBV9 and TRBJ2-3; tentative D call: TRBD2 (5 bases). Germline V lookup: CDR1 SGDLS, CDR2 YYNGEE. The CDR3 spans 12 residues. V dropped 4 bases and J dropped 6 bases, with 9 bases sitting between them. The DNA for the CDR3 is TGTGCCAGCAGCACTAGTGCCGATACGCAGTATTTT. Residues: CASSTSADTQYF.

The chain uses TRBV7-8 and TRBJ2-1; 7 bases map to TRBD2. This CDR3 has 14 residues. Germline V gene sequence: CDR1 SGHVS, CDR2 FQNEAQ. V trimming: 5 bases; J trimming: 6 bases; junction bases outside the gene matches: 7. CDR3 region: CASSPSGLGNEQFF. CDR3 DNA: TGTGCCAGCAGCCCCAGCGGACTAGGCAATGAGCAGTTCTTC. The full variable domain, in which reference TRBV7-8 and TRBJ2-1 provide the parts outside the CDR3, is GAGVSQSPRYKVAKRGQDVALRCDPISGHVSLFWYQQALGQGPEFLTYFQNEAQLDKSGLPSDRFFAERPEGSVSTLKIQRTQQEDSAVYLCASSPSGLGNEQFFGPGTRLTVL.

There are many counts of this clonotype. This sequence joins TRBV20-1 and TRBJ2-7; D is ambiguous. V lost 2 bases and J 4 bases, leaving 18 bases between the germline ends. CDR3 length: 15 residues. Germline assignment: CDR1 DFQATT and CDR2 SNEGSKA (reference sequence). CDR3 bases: TGCAGTGCTAGAATTCTACCCCTTCTGCCTTACGAGCAGTACTTC. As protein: CSARILPLLPYEQYF.

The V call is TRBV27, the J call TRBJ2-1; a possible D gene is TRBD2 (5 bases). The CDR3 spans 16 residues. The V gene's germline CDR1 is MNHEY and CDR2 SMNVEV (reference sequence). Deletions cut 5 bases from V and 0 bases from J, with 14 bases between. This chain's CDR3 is CASSLIGLLSYNEQFF. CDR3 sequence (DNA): TGTGCCAGCAGTCTCATCGGACTGCTCTCCTACAATGAGCAGTTCTTC.

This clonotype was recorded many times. The CDR3 loop reads CSASTLEREVDEQYF. The CDR3 DNA sequence: TGCAGTGCTAGTACCCTTGAGCGGGAGGTCGACGAGCAGTACTTC. The gene calls are TRBV20-1 and TRBJ2-7; 9 bases line up with TRBD2. The V gene end was trimmed by 3 bases and the J gene end by 5 bases; junction bases not matched to a gene: 11. Looked up from germline, CDR1 is DFQATT and CDR2 is SNEGSKA (reference sequence). This CDR3 is built from 15 residues.

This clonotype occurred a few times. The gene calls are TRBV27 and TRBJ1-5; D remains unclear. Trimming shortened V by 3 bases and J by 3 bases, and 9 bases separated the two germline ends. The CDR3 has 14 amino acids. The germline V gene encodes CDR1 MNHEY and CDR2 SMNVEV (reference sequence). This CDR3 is CASSFAGYNQPQHF. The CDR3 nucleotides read TGTGCCAGCAGTTTCGCAGGATACAATCAGCCCCAGCATTTT.

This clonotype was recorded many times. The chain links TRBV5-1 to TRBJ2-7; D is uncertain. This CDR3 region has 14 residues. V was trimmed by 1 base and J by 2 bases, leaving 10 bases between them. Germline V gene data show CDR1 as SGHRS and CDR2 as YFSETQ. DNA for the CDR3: TGCGCCAGCAGCTTGCATTGGGCCCCCTACGAGCAGTACTTC. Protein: CASSLHWAPYEQYF.

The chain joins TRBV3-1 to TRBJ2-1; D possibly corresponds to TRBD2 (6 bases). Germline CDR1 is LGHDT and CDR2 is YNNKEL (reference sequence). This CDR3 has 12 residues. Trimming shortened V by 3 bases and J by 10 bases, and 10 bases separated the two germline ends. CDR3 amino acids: CASSQAGSEQFF. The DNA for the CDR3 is TGTGCCAGCAGCCAGGCGGGGTCCGAGCAGTTCTTC.

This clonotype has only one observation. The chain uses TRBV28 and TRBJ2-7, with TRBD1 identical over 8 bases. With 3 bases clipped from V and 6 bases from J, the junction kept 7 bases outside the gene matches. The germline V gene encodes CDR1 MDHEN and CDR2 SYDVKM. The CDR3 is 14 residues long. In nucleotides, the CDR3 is TGTGCCAGCAGTTTGTGGACAGGGAACCGCGAGCAGTACTTC. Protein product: CASSLWTGNREQYF.

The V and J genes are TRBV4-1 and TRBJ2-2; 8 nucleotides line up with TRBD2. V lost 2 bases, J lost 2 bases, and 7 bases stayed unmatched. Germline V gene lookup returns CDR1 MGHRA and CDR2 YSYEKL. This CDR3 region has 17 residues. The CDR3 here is CASSQFRLARNTGELFF. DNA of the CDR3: TGCGCCAGCAGCCAATTTAGACTAGCGCGAAACACCGGGGAGCTGTTTTTT.

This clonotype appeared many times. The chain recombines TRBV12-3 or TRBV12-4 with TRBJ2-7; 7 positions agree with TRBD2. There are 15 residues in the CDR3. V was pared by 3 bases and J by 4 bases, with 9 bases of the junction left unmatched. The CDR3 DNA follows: TGTGCCAGCAGTTTCGAACCGGGTAGCGGGTACGAGCAGTACTTC. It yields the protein CASSFEPGSGYEQYF.

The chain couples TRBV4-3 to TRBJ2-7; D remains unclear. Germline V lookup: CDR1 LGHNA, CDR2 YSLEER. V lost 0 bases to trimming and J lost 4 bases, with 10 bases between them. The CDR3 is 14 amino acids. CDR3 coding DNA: TGCGCCAGCAGCCAAGATCCACACACGTACGAGCAGTACTTC. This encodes CASSQDPHTYEQYF.

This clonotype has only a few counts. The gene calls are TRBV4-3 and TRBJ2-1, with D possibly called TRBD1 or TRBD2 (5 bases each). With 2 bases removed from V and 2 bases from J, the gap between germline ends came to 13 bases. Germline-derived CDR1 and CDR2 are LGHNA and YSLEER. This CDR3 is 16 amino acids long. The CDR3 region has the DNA TGCGCCAGCAGCCAAATGACAGCGACTACCTACAATGAGCAGTTCTTC. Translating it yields CASSQMTATTYNEQFF.

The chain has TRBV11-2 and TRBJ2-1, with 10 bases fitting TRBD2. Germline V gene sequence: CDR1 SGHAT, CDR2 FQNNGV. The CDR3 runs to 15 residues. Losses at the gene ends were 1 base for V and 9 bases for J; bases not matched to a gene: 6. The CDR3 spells CASSLAAGGPTEQFF. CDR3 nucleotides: TGTGCCAGCAGCTTAGCAGCGGGAGGGCCTACTGAGCAGTTCTTC.

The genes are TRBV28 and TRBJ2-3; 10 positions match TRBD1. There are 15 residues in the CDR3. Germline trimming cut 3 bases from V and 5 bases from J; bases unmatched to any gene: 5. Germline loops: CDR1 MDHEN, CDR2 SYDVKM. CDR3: CASSFGTGDGDTQYF. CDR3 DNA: TGTGCCAGCAGTTTCGGGACAGGGGATGGAGATACGCAGTATTTT.